One and the same sample provided the 23 T cell receptor beta chains below, sequenced in a study of shared clonotypes between healthy human individuals. Some clones are missing from TCRdb's copy, which holds only in-frame ones; the method was immunoSEQ multiplex PCR. The sample consists of about 670,000 clones, about three quarters of them appearing once. Sequences were obtained from memory CD4+ T cells sorted from blood. Subset meaning: CD45RA-negative fraction. These receptors were collected from a woman aged 30 to 39 in good health.

CDR3 in amino acids: CASSLADSPGTQYF. The CDR3 bases are TGCGCCAGCAGCTTGGCCGACAGCCCGGGGACCCAGTACTTC. This chain uses TRBV5-1 with TRBJ2-5; TRBD1 might be the D (5 bases). The CDR3 is made up of 14 amino acids. Germline CDR1 SGHRS, CDR2 YFSETQ. V was clipped by 0 bases and J by 7 bases, with 13 bases between them.

This chain joins TRBV15 and TRBJ2-6, with no clear D. There are 16 residues in the CDR3. The germline gives CDR1 LNHNV, CDR2 YYDKDF (reference sequence). With 8 bases removed from V and 0 bases from J, the gap between germline ends came to 14 bases. CDR3 loop: CATSGIPGSGANVLTF. The CDR3 DNA reads TGTGCCACCTCAGGAATACCGGGCTCTGGGGCCAACGTCCTGACTTTC. Complete variable domain (other parts from reference TRBV15 and TRBJ2-6): DAMVIQNPRYQVTQFGKPVTLSCSQTLNHNVMYWYQQKSSQAPKLLFHYYDKDFNNEADTPDNFQSRRPNTSFCFLDIRSPGLGDTAMYLCATSGIPGSGANVLTFGAGSRLTVL.

The chain links TRBV28 to TRBJ1-4; D is perhaps TRBD1 (6 bases). This CDR3 region has 15 residues. Trimming cost V 6 bases and J 11 bases, with 22 bases left between them. Germline V lookup: CDR1 MDHEN, CDR2 SYDVKM. CDR3 sequence (DNA): TGTGCCAGCAGCCCCCCTGGGGGGCTCGGGAGGAAACTGTTTTTT. It encodes CASSPPGGLGRKLFF. Filled out from reference TRBV28 and TRBJ1-4, the complete variable domain reads DVKVTQSSRYLVKRTGEKVFLECVQDMDHENMFWYRQDPGLGLRLIYFSYDVKMKEKGDIPEGYSVSREKKERFSLILESASTNQTSMYLCASSPPGGLGRKLFFGSGTQLSVL.

CDR3 DNA: TGTGCCAGCAGTCGCCGGGCTTTGACCTGGACTGAAGCTTTCTTT. Translated, it gives CASSRRALTWTEAFF. The chain links TRBV6-1 to TRBJ1-1, with no clear D. V was pared by 5 bases and J by 5 bases, with 18 bases between. Per germline, CDR1 MNHNS and CDR2 SASEGT. This CDR3 contains 15 residues.

Ten or more counts support this clone. V is TRBV6-1 and J is TRBJ1-2; no definite D call. CDR1 is MNHNS, CDR2 SASEGT, per germline. The CDR3 covers 14 residues. V was trimmed by 2 bases and J by 7 bases, leaving 14 bases between them. CDR3 in amino acids: CASSEMGQYRGYTF. The DNA of the CDR3 is TGTGCCAGCAGTGAAATGGGCCAGTATCGTGGCTACACCTTC.

The rearrangement links TRBV27 to TRBJ2-3; 10 bases agree with TRBD1. The CDR3 contains 17 residues. Germline lookup yields CDR1 MNHEY and CDR2 SMNVEV (reference sequence). V lost 5 bases to trimming and J lost 5 bases; unmatched junction nucleotides: 13. Here the CDR3 reads CASSRGAGTGVKDTQYF. The CDR3 DNA reads TGTGCCAGCAGTAGGGGGGCCGGGACAGGGGTAAAAGATACGCAGTATTTT.

J is TRBJ1-5 and V is TRBV28; a weak D match, TRBD1 (5 bases). Trimming took 5 bases from V and 4 from J, leaving 21 bases between them. The CDR3 consists of 17 residues. Germline V gene lookup returns CDR1 MDHEN and CDR2 SYDVKM. CDR3 bases: TGTGCCAGCAGTCCCAACTTCGGTGGGGGGGAAAATCAGCCCCAGCATTTT. Amino acids: CASSPNFGGGENQPQHF.

This clone is a singleton in its sample. This rearrangement joins TRBV15 to TRBJ2-1; TRBD2 matches at 12 bases. V lost 5 bases, J lost 8 bases, and 10 bases stayed unmatched. This CDR3 contains 16 residues. The germline gives CDR1 LNHNV, CDR2 YYDKDF (reference sequence). CDR3 bases: TGTGCCACCAGCGACCCAACGACTAGCGGGAGCCATGAGCAGTTCTTC. This sequence encodes CATSDPTTSGSHEQFF.

The chain couples TRBV2 to TRBJ2-2; perhaps TRBD2 as D (6 bases). The CDR3 extends over 15 amino acids. CDR1 SNHLY and CDR2 FYNNEI come from the germline V gene. Trimming shortened V by 7 bases and J by 7 bases, and 19 bases separated the two germline ends. CDR3 in amino acids: CASTKGLPLGGELFF. The CDR3 nucleotides read TGTGCCAGCACCAAGGGACTTCCGTTAGGCGGGGAGCTGTTTTTT.

The chain couples TRBV6-7 to TRBJ1-4; D is ambiguous. TRBV6-7 is reported as an ORF; its role is uncertain. The CDR3 has 14 amino acids. The V and J ends lost 2 bases and 0 bases respectively, with 4 bases between them. The CDR3 sequence is CASSYDTTNEKLFF. CDR3 nucleotides: TGTGCCAGCAGTTACGACACAACTAATGAAAAACTGTTTTTT.

The chain links TRBV11-2 to TRBJ2-1; TRBD2 agrees at 8 bases. V dropped 2 bases and J dropped 6; count of bases not matched to a gene: 12. Germline CDR1 reads SGHAT; CDR2 reads FQNNGV. The CDR3 has 17 amino acids. CDR3 protein: CASSLPRAGVYPNEQFF. For the CDR3, the DNA is TGTGCCAGCAGCTTACCTCGAGCGGGAGTATACCCCAATGAGCAGTTCTTC. Full variable domain (remainder filled in from reference TRBV11-2 and TRBJ2-1): EAGVAQSPRYKIIEKRQSVAFWCNPISGHATLYWYQQILGQGPKLLIQFQNNGVVDDSQLPKDRFSAERLKGVDSTLKIQPAKLEDSAVYLCASSLPRAGVYPNEQFFGPGTRLTVL.

This chain joins TRBV18 and TRBJ2-7; D remains ambiguous. The CDR3 sequence is 12 residues long. Trimming removed 3 bases from V and 6 bases from J, with 9 bases in between. Germline loops: CDR1 KGHSH, CDR2 LQKENI. The CDR3: CASSPLMGEQYF. DNA of the CDR3: TGTGCCAGCTCACCTTTGATGGGCGAGCAGTACTTC.

The chain uses TRBV5-1 and TRBJ1-2; D not resolved. V lost 4 bases, J lost 5 bases, and 15 bases lay in between. Germline loops: CDR1 SGHRS, CDR2 YFSETQ. The CDR3 is made up of 14 amino acids. The CDR3: CASSRPGNQYGYTF. In DNA form, the CDR3 reads TGCGCCAGCAGCCGGCCCGGGAATCAGTATGGCTACACCTTC.

This clone came up once. The chain links TRBV27 to TRBJ1-2; 11 positions match TRBD1. The germline V gene encodes CDR1 MNHEY and CDR2 SMNVEV (reference sequence). V was clipped by 5 bases and J by 5 bases; unmatched bases: 10. The CDR3 spans 16 residues. The CDR3 loop reads CASSHTGTGGGYGYTF. The CDR3 nucleotides are TGTGCCAGCAGTCACACCGGGACAGGGGGGGGTTATGGCTACACCTTC.

The rearrangement joins TRBV4-1 to TRBJ2-3; 10 bases are shared with TRBD2. CDR3 size: 16 residues. V lost 1 base to trimming and J lost 2 bases; unmatched junction nucleotides: 3. In germline, CDR1 is MGHRA, CDR2 YSYEKL. The CDR3 nucleotides are TGCGCCAGCAGCCAAGGGACTAGCGGCAACACAGATACGCAGTATTTT. It is translated as CASSQGTSGNTDTQYF.

This clone is a singleton in its sample. This sequence joins TRBV19 and TRBJ2-7; TRBD1 aligns across 10 bases. V trimming: 9 bases; J trimming: 7 bases; junction bases outside the gene matches: 9. The CDR3 is made up of 13 amino acids. Germline CDR1 is LNHDA and CDR2 is SQIVND (reference sequence). The CDR3 coding sequence is TGTGCCAGCGGGACAGGGGATATCGAAGAGCAGTACTTC. Protein product: CASGTGDIEEQYF.

This clone was seen repeatedly, ten times or more. The chain couples TRBV11-2 to TRBJ1-1; D is unclear. Looked up from germline, CDR1 is SGHAT and CDR2 is FQNNGV. This CDR3 contains 13 residues. Between the trimmed V and J ends, which lost 2 bases and 4 bases, there was a span of 8 bases. CDR3 residues: CASSLQLGTEAFF. The DNA for the CDR3 is TGTGCCAGCAGCTTACAGCTGGGCACTGAAGCTTTCTTT.

This clone was observed a handful of times. The J gene is TRBJ2-7, the V gene TRBV28, with 7 bases that match TRBD1. The CDR3 length is 14 residues. V lost 2 bases and J lost 2; bases outside the gene matches: 3. The germline CDR1 and CDR2 sequences are MDHEN and SYDVKM. DNA of the CDR3: TGTGCCAGCAGTTTAATGGGACAGACCTACGAGCAGTACTTC. This codes for CASSLMGQTYEQYF.

The V gene is TRBV7-9, the J gene TRBJ2-5; TRBD2 matches 11 bases. From germline, CDR1 is SEHNR and CDR2 FQNEAQ (reference sequence). V lost 4 bases to trimming and J lost 5 bases; unmatched junction nucleotides: 9. This CDR3 has 16 amino acids. The CDR3 is CASSSGLAGFRETQYF. As DNA, the CDR3 is TGTGCCAGCAGCTCAGGACTAGCGGGTTTTAGGGAGACCCAGTACTTC.

V usage is TRBV15 and J usage is TRBJ1-2, with D perhaps matching TRBD1 (5 bases). The CDR3 spans 18 residues. V was pared by 3 bases and J by 0 bases, with 20 bases between. From germline, CDR1 is LNHNV and CDR2 YYDKDF (reference sequence). The CDR3 loop reads CATSRTPGPSASNYGYTF. The CDR3 DNA reads TGTGCCACCAGCAGGACACCGGGACCCTCGGCTTCTAACTATGGCTACACCTTC.

The V and J genes are TRBV7-9 and TRBJ2-5; possibly TRBD2 for D (6 bases). The CDR3 is 13 amino acids. Germline lookup yields CDR1 SEHNR and CDR2 FQNEAQ (reference sequence). Trimming left V 3 bases short and J 4 bases short, with 9 bases between. For the CDR3, the DNA is TGTGCCAGCAGCTTGTACGGGGGAGAGACCCAGTACTTC. This encodes CASSLYGGETQYF.

CDR3 bases: TGTGCCAGCAGTGAACGGCGACAGGCCATCTACGAGCAGTACTTC. The encoded protein is CASSERRQAIYEQYF. J is TRBJ2-7 and V is TRBV2, with D perhaps TRBD1 (6 bases). Germline V gene lookup returns CDR1 SNHLY and CDR2 FYNNEI. V was pared by 2 bases and J by 3 bases, with 14 bases between. The CDR3 is made up of 15 amino acids. The full variable domain, in which reference TRBV2 and TRBJ2-7 provide the parts outside the CDR3, is EPEVTQTPSHQVTQMGQEVILRCVPISNHLYFYWYRQILGQKVEFLVSFYNNEISEKSEIFDDQFSVERPDGSNFTLKIRSTKLEDSAMYFCASSERRQAIYEQYFGPGTRLTVT.

The chain is built from TRBV18 and TRBJ2-7; 11 bases agree with TRBD1. CDR1 KGHSH and CDR2 LQKENI come from the germline V gene. V gave up 0 bases and J gave up 5 bases; unmatched junction bases: 3. The CDR3 has 15 residues. The CDR3 sequence: CASSPPGQGENEQYF. CDR3 nucleotides: TGTGCCAGCTCACCACCGGGACAGGGGGAGAACGAGCAGTACTTC.